This entry features one T cell receptor (beta chain) sequence. This CDR3 has 16 amino acids. V lost 2 bases to trimming and J lost 3 bases; unmatched junction nucleotides: 5. Looked up from germline, CDR1 is SGHTA and CDR2 is FQGTGA. Profiled with immunoSEQ multiplex PCR; TCRdb holds only in-frame clones, not every one. The table lists about 96,000 clones, around 91% of them singletons. The data belong to a study of OX40 agonist ivuxolimab in advanced cancers. With autoimmune disease history or systemic immunosuppression, patients were excluded. The chain couples TRBV7-3 to TRBJ2-2, with 8 bases that match TRBD1. The specimen was CD4+ or CD8+ T cells sorted from blood, collected in a trial of the OX40 agonist ivuxolimab. This clonotype was obtained from an adult with an advanced solid tumor such as melanoma, head and neck, liver or kidney cancer. The CDR3 reads CASSLRGQGDTGELFF. The CDR3 DNA reads as TGTGCCAGCAGCTTACGCGGACAGGGTGACACCGGGGAGCTGTTTTTT.